This TCR beta chain was sequenced in a study of preoperative IRX-2 immunotherapy in early breast cancer. Stated treatment: preoperative locoregional IRX-2 cytokine immunotherapy. Preoperative locoregional IRX-2 cytokine immunotherapy was tested in the phase Ib source study. V gave up 3 bases and J gave up 5 bases, with 14 bases separating them. The CDR3 is 15 amino acids. Per germline, CDR1 SGHVS and CDR2 FNYEAQ. Only in-frame clones appear in the TCRdb table, and some are missing; sequencing was by immunoSEQ multiplex PCR. The table lists around 38,000 clones, roughly 80% of them singletons. J is TRBJ2-1 and V is TRBV7-6; a weak D match, TRBD2 (6 bases). The sequenced sample was tumor tissue, obtained after IRX-2 immunotherapy. This clonotype originated in a human donor with breast cancer. The CDR3 DNA reads TGTGCCAGCAGCTTTAGCGGATCAATTAACAATGAGCAGTTCTTC. Residues: CASSFSGSINNEQFF.